A selection of T cell receptor beta chains follows, all from one sample in a study of cytomegalovirus exposure and HLA in healthy donors. Here immunoSEQ multiplex PCR was the method, and the copy in TCRdb shows in-frame clones only, minus some. The sample holds 99,000 or so clones, around 80% seen once. Sequencing was done on a sample of PBMCs. The origin of the receptors is a young woman in good health and CMV-seropositive. Each CDR3 is given with its conserved first and last residue. D genes are given only for firm matches. Where a row states a size, it is once, few, many or the class of an expanded clone; other rows omit it.

cdr3_nt,cdr3_aa,v_call,clone_size,j_call,d_call
TGTGCCAGCAGTGAAGGTGGGGGAGGCTATGGCTACACCTTC,CASSEGGGGYGYTF,TRBV2,few,TRBJ1-2,-
TGCGCCAGCAGCTTGGCGACGGGAGGCGGGGATACGCAGTATTTT,CASSLATGGGDTQYF,TRBV5-1,-,TRBJ2-3,TRBD2
TGTGCCTGGAGTGTTGGCAGGTCCTACGAGCAGTACTTC,CAWSVGRSYEQYF,TRBV30,-,TRBJ2-7,-
TGTGCCAGTAGTACTACAACTTCCGGGACAGGGATGAAGACCCAGTACTTC,CASSTTTSGTGMKTQYF,TRBV19,-,TRBJ2-5,TRBD1
TGTGCCAGCAGCCGCGGATCCTACAATGAGCAGTTCTTC,CASSRGSYNEQFF,TRBV6-1,-,TRBJ2-1,-
TGTGCCAGCAGCTTATCATCGCGGGGGACAAAGGCTCGATCAGATACGCAGTATTTT,CASSLSSRGTKARSDTQYF,TRBV5-6,-,TRBJ2-3,-
TGTGCCAGCAGCCTGGGGGCCCGGGAGCAGTTCTTC,CASSLGAREQFF,TRBV7-9,once,TRBJ2-1,-
TGTGCCAGCAGTCCATGGACAGGGTGGGACTATGGCTACACCTTC,CASSPWTGWDYGYTF,TRBV6-5,-,TRBJ1-2,TRBD1
TGTGCCAGCAGTCCTTCCGGGACAGGGGGCTTGTACATGAACACTGAAGCTTTCTTT,CASSPSGTGGLYMNTEAFF,TRBV28,-,TRBJ1-1,TRBD1
TGTGCCAGTAGTAGGCGATCAGCGGCCACAGATACGCAGTATTTT,CASSRRSAATDTQYF,TRBV19,once,TRBJ2-3,-
TGTGCCAGCAGCTTAAGTGGTGGGGCAAATGGCTACACCTTC,CASSLSGGANGYTF,TRBV7-2,-,TRBJ1-2,-
TGTGCCAGCAGCGTCCGACTAGCGGGAGGAGGAGAGACCCAGTACTTC,CASSVRLAGGGETQYF,TRBV7-9,-,TRBJ2-5,TRBD2
TGTGCCAGCATCCTGACTAGCAGCAACACAGATACGCAGTATTTT,CASILTSSNTDTQYF,TRBV2,-,TRBJ2-3,TRBD2
TGTGCCAGCTCACCGCTAGGACAGGGTGTCACCGGGGAGCTGTTTTTT,CASSPLGQGVTGELFF,TRBV18,few,TRBJ2-2,TRBD1
TGTGCCAGCTCTACAGGGTATTACTACAATGAGCAGTTCTTC,CASSTGYYYNEQFF,TRBV18,-,TRBJ2-1,-
TGTGCCAGCAGCGCTAGCGGGAGCTCCTACAATGAGCAGTTCTTC,CASSASGSSYNEQFF,TRBV7-6,-,TRBJ2-1,TRBD2
TGTGCCAGCAGTTTTAACAGGGGATCAGGGGCCAACGTCCTGACTTTC,CASSFNRGSGANVLTF,TRBV27,-,TRBJ2-6,TRBD1
TGTGCCATCAGGGCGGTGGGGGCCACAGATACGCAGTATTTT,CAIRAVGATDTQYF,TRBV10-3,-,TRBJ2-3,-
TGCGCCAGCAGCCAAGAAGCCAGGGGAGTAGTAAACACTGAAGCTTTCTTT,CASSQEARGVVNTEAFF,TRBV4-1,few,TRBJ1-1,-
TGCGCCAGCAGTCGGGGGACAGGGGACTACGAGCAGTACTTC,CASSRGTGDYEQYF,TRBV5-1,-,TRBJ2-7,TRBD1
TGCAGCGGGAACAGGGGGGATGGGACTGAAGCTTTCTTT,CSGNRGDGTEAFF,TRBV29-1,-,TRBJ1-1,TRBD1
TGCGCCAGCAGGTCAACTAGCTATTCAGAAGAGACCCAGTACTTC,CASRSTSYSEETQYF,TRBV5-1,-,TRBJ2-5,-